This entry features one T cell receptor (beta chain) sequence. Its specificity is not known. cDNA encoding TCR beta was synthesized via 5'RACE template switching incorporating UMIs. TCRdb re-called the 5' RACE reads and shows each CDR3 protein once, DNA omitted. The sample totals roughly 160,000 distinct CDR3 sequences. Per germline, CDR1 LGHDT and CDR2 YNNKEL (reference sequence). CDR3 length: 15 residues. These data belong to a study of T cells expressing NK-cell markers. General observations from the study: The same clonotypes also predominated in the CD3+CD56-NKG2C+ fraction of a handful of donors.

This TCR came from a woman aged 18-70 years in good health. V and J are TRBV3-1 and TRBJ1-1. Sequencing was carried out using blood T cells: a sorted CD56 or NKG2C T cell subset, CD4+ or CD8+ T cells, or bulk PBMC T cells (not recorded which). CDR3 sequence reads: CASSQGWVLNTEAFF.